This T cell receptor (beta chain) comes out of a study of blood T cell repertoires in COVID-19. Study-level background: The samples span acute and convalescent COVID-19 from the United States, Italy and Spain. T cells, B-cell-depleted T cells, or PBMCs supplied cDNA or gDNA.

Data came from immunoSEQ multiplex PCR; TCRdb stores just in-frame clones and leaves some out. The sample has 300,000 to 400,000 clones; around 89% are singletons. Per germline, CDR1 MNHGY and CDR2 SAAAGT. The CDR3 length is 15 residues. Trimming removed 2 bases at V and 0 bases at J, with 8 bases between. The chain joins TRBV6-8 to TRBJ1-3; D not certain. The TCR sequence derives from a woman aged 30 to 39 with COVID-19, enrolled during active disease. Material: peripheral blood. CDR3 in amino acids: CASSYVQYSGNTIYF. The CDR3 DNA reads as TGTGCCAGCAGTTACGTCCAGTACTCTGGAAACACCATATATTTT.